The 26 T cell receptor beta chains below all came from one sample that was sequenced in a study of post-analysis software for immune sequencing data. Notes on the study in general: About 5 TRBV segments were more frequent in patients than controls; TRBV5-6, TRBV5-1 and TRBV20-1 belonged to this group.

Their specific antigens are unknown. Every TCR beta cDNA library bore unique molecular identifiers. Using its own MiXCR run on the PCR reads, TCRdb lists one record per CDR3 protein. The table includes roughly 800,000 distinct CDR3 sequences, 46% detected once. Input material: blood. Source of these receptors: a girl aged 10 to 17 with multiple sclerosis.

The chain links TRBV11-2 to TRBJ2-1; TRBD2 aligns across 13 bases. Germline CDR1 reads SGHAT; CDR2 reads FQNNGV. The CDR3 length is 16 residues. V shed 5 bases, J shed 9 bases, and the junction held 10 bases outside the gene matches. CDR3 bases: TGTGCCAGCAGCCCCCGGACTAGCGGGAGTAGCACTGAGCAGTTCTTC. Protein: CASSPRTSGSSTEQFF.

V is TRBV6-1 and J is TRBJ1-2; no reliable D call. Germline V gene lookup returns CDR1 MNHNS and CDR2 SASEGT. With 0 bases removed from V and 4 bases from J, the gap between germline ends came to 9 bases. The length of the CDR3 is 14 residues. The CDR3 spells CASSEASRSYGYTF. The CDR3 coding sequence is TGTGCCAGCAGTGAAGCGTCTCGATCCTATGGCTACACCTTC.

The chain is built from TRBV12-3 or TRBV12-4 and TRBJ1-5, with 7 bases that match TRBD1. J lost 5 bases, V lost 4 bases, and 5 bases had no gene match. The CDR3 runs 14 residues. CDR3 residues: CASSSRGGDQPQHF. Written as DNA, the CDR3 is TGTGCCAGCAGTTCCAGGGGGGGGGATCAGCCCCAGCATTTT.

The chain uses TRBV20-1 and TRBJ2-5; D not resolved. Per germline, CDR1 DFQATT and CDR2 SNEGSKA (reference sequence). Trimming pared 3 bases from V and 4 bases from J, leaving 15 bases between. The CDR3 totals 14 residues. CDR3 loop: CSASRAYNRETQYF. The CDR3 nucleotides are TGCAGTGCTAGTCGGGCCTATAACCGAGAGACCCAGTACTTC.

There are a few counts of this clonotype. The chain employs TRBV20-1 and TRBJ2-5; D may correspond to TRBD1 or TRBD2 (5 bases each). There are 13 residues in the CDR3. Trimming removed 7 bases from V and 4 bases from J, with 16 bases in between. CDR1 and CDR2 from the germline V gene are DFQATT and SNEGSKA (reference sequence). The CDR3: CSVPVGVRETQYF. For the CDR3, the DNA is TGCAGTGTACCTGTGGGGGTCCGAGAGACCCAGTACTTC.

This rearrangement joins TRBV28 to TRBJ1-5, with D perhaps matching TRBD1 (5 bases). V was clipped by 7 bases and J by 3 bases, with 22 bases between them. The CDR3 covers 17 residues. The germline V gene has CDR1 MDHEN and CDR2 SYDVKM. This chain's CDR3 is CASKPPGLTQTNQPQHF. The CDR3 DNA reads as TGTGCCAGCAAGCCCCCGGGACTCACTCAAACCAATCAGCCCCAGCATTTT.

A few counts support this clonotype. This sequence joins TRBV7-3 and TRBJ2-1; possibly TRBD1 for D (6 bases). The CDR3 spans 15 residues. The germline V and J ends were trimmed by 3 bases and 2 bases, with 11 bases remaining between them. Germline CDR1 reads SGHTA; CDR2 reads FQGTGA. The chain's CDR3 is CASSLGTTTYNEQFF. The CDR3 bases are TGTGCCAGCAGCTTGGGGACAACCACCTACAATGAGCAGTTCTTC.

In the case of this clonotype: Germline and junction disagree at one end, which may indicate a read error. V usage is TRBV25-1 and J usage is TRBJ1-4; possibly TRBD1 for D (5 bases). This CDR3 comprises 18 residues. CDR1 is MGHDK and CDR2 is SYGVNS in the germline V gene. The CDR3 sequence: CASSESSWAGLTNEKPFF. The CDR3 DNA sequence: TGTGCCAGCAGTGAATCCTCATGGGCGGGACTTACCAATGAAAAACCGTTTTTT.

The rearrangement joins TRBV29-1 to TRBJ2-1; TRBD2 matches 8 bases. The V gene end was trimmed by 0 bases and the J gene end by 12 bases; junction bases not matched to a gene: 4. The CDR3 is 12 residues long. Germline assignment: CDR1 SQVTM and CDR2 ANQGSEA. CDR3 DNA sequence: TGCAGCGTTGAAGACGGCCTAGCGGGGCAGTTCTTC. This codes for CSVEDGLAGQFF.

The chain links TRBV12-3 or TRBV12-4 to TRBJ2-4; D perhaps matches TRBD1 (6 bases). The end of the DNA aligns better with TRBJ2-5, so the J call may be wrong. This CDR3 is built from 14 residues. The CDR3: CASSATGRKETQYF. For the CDR3, the DNA is TGTGCCAGCAGTGCGACAGGACGAAAAGAGACCCAGTACTTC.

The chain carries TRBV6-5 and TRBJ1-2; D unresolved. The ends were cut back, 2 bases at V and 1 base at J, with 5 bases in the middle. The CDR3 loop spans 13 amino acids. CDR1 MNHEY and CDR2 SVGAGI come from the germline V gene. This chain's CDR3 is CASSYEFNYGYTF. CDR3 coding DNA: TGTGCCAGCAGTTACGAGTTTAACTATGGCTACACCTTC.

In this sample, this clonotype turned up many times. The rearrangement uses TRBV7-9 and TRBJ2-1; maybe TRBD2 (6 bases). Germline CDR1 is SEHNR and CDR2 is FQNEAQ (reference sequence). The CDR3 contains 13 residues. The V end lost 8 bases, the J end lost 4 bases, and 12 bases lay between the germline ends. CDR3 sequence: CASSPGTYNEQFF. CDR3 nucleotides: TGTGCCAGCTCACCTGGGACTTACAATGAGCAGTTCTTC.

To note about this clonotype: One end of the junction does not line up with germline, which may come from a read error. The rearrangement links TRBV5-1 to TRBJ2-5, with no clear D. CDR1 and CDR2 from the germline V gene are SGHRS and YFSETQ. This CDR3 has 12 residues. CDR3 DNA: TGCGCCAGCAGCTTGTCTGGAGAGACCCGGTACTTC. Its translation: CASSLSGETRYF. Full variable domain (rest looked up from reference TRBV5-1 and TRBJ2-5): KAGVTQTPRYLIKTRGQQVTLSCSPISGHRSVSWYQQTPGQGLQFLFEYFSETQRNKGNFPGRFSGRQFSNSRSEMNVSTLELGDSALYLCASSLSGETRYFGPGTRLLVL.

This chain uses TRBV18 with TRBJ2-7; 9 bases line up with TRBD2. The CDR3 length is 18 residues. The germline V gene has CDR1 KGHSH and CDR2 LQKENI. V trimming: 1 base; J trimming: 1 base; junction bases outside the gene matches: 11. The CDR3 nucleotides read TGTGCCAGCTCACCACTCGCCCTAGCGGGAACTTTATCCTACGAGCAGTACTTC. This sequence encodes CASSPLALAGTLSYEQYF.

The genes are TRBV12-3 or TRBV12-4 and TRBJ1-5; TRBD1 agrees at 8 bases. Losses at the gene ends were 6 bases for V and 7 bases for J; bases not matched to a gene: 8. The CDR3 is 14 amino acids. For the CDR3, the DNA is TGTGCCAGCAGCCATCGACAGGGGCACCAGCCCCAGCATTTT. Translation gives CASSHRQGHQPQHF.

This clonotype occurred a few times. V gene TRBV6-5 combines with J gene TRBJ2-3, with TRBD1 identical over 7 bases. J gave up 2 bases and V 6 bases, and 11 bases lay outside the gene matches. Germline values: CDR1 MNHEY, CDR2 SVGAGI. The CDR3 runs 16 residues. For the CDR3, the DNA is TGTGCCAGCAGCCGAGGGGACAGTTTCACCACAGATACGCAGTATTTT. It translates to CASSRGDSFTTDTQYF.

The V gene is TRBV6-5, the J gene TRBJ1-1; D possibly corresponds to TRBD1 (5 bases). V dropped 6 bases and J dropped 0 bases, with 11 bases sitting between them. This CDR3 has 14 residues. In germline, CDR1 is MNHEY, CDR2 SVGAGI. DNA for the CDR3: TGTGCCAGCAGAAGGGACGGCATGAACACTGAAGCTTTCTTT. Residues: CASRRDGMNTEAFF.

In this sample, this clonotype turned up a few times. The V gene is TRBV28, the J gene TRBJ2-1, with 9 bases lining up with TRBD2. Per the germline V gene, CDR1 is MDHEN and CDR2 is SYDVKM. The ends lost 7 bases at V and 2 bases at J; junction bases unmatched: 6. CDR3 length equals 15 residues. The CDR3 is CASNRPSGTYNEQFF. In DNA, the CDR3 is TGTGCCAGCAACCGCCCTAGCGGGACCTACAATGAGCAGTTCTTC.

Here the CDR3 reads CASSKGGAARGYEQFF. In DNA form, the CDR3 reads TGTGCCAGCAGCAAGGGGGGCGCGGCCAGGGGCTATGAGCAGTTCTTC. J is TRBJ2-1 and V is TRBV21-1; the table's D call of TRBD1 was not tested on the DNA. TRBV21-1 is noted as a pseudogene. The CDR3 length is 16 residues.

This clonotype was detected only a few times. The chain uses TRBV29-1 and TRBJ2-3; D is undetermined. The CDR3 runs to 13 residues. Germline CDR1 is SQVTM and CDR2 is ANQGSEA. Trimming took 2 bases from V and 2 from J, leaving 8 bases between them. The CDR3 loop is CSVEPQVTDTQYF. The CDR3 DNA sequence: TGCAGCGTTGAACCCCAGGTCACAGATACGCAGTATTTT.

The rearrangement uses TRBV5-1 and TRBJ2-7, with D uncertain. The length of the CDR3 is 14 residues. V was trimmed by 0 bases and J by 3 bases, leaving 10 bases between them. Per the germline V gene, CDR1 is SGHRS and CDR2 is YFSETQ. The CDR3: CASSLGLVNYEQYF. The CDR3 bases are TGCGCCAGCAGCTTGGGTCTAGTCAACTACGAGCAGTACTTC.

This clonotype was seen a single time. The chain combines TRBV6-4 with TRBJ2-1, with 9 bases lining up with TRBD2. Per germline, CDR1 MRHNA and CDR2 SNTAGT. Trimming took 8 bases from V and 3 from J; bases not matched to a gene: 11. The CDR3 runs to 16 residues. In DNA form, the CDR3 reads TGTGCCAGCGCCATGGAGACTAGCGGATACTACAATGAGCAGTTCTTC. Its translation: CASAMETSGYYNEQFF.

The table lists this clonotype with a count of one. The V call is TRBV29-1, the J call TRBJ2-1; 7 bases are shared with TRBD2. The CDR3 contains 16 residues. With V trimmed by 1 base and J by 0 bases, 6 bases remained unmatched. The V gene's germline CDR1 is SQVTM and CDR2 ANQGSEA. Written as DNA, the CDR3 is TGCAGCGTTGAAGGACTAGCCCCCAGCTCCTACAATGAGCAGTTCTTC. Translation gives CSVEGLAPSSYNEQFF.

V is TRBV20-1 and J is TRBJ2-3, with 14 bases matching TRBD2. From germline, CDR1 is DFQATT and CDR2 SNEGSKA (reference sequence). The CDR3 consists of 15 residues. The V and J ends lost 3 bases and 4 bases, in that order; junction bases with no gene match: 3. The CDR3 nucleotides read TGCAGTGCTAGGGGGACTAGCGGGAGCGCAGATACGCAGTATTTT. Protein product: CSARGTSGSADTQYF.

The V gene is TRBV29-1, the J gene TRBJ2-3, with TRBD2 identical over 11 bases. V shed 6 bases, J shed 14 bases, and the junction held 7 bases outside the gene matches. CDR1 is SQVTM, CDR2 ANQGSEA, per germline. The CDR3 loop spans 11 amino acids. The CDR3 loop reads CSVPTSGSTYF. DNA of the CDR3: TGCAGCGTCCCCACTAGCGGGAGTACGTATTTT.

This clonotype was seen ten or more times. The rearrangement joins TRBV5-1 to TRBJ2-5; 7 bases line up with TRBD1. CDR1 and CDR2 (germline): SGHRS, YFSETQ. CDR3 size: 14 residues. V lost 0 bases, J lost 5 bases, and 4 bases stayed unmatched. CDR3 protein: CASSLAGRGETQYF. The CDR3 DNA sequence: TGCGCCAGCAGCTTGGCCGGCAGGGGGGAGACCCAGTACTTC.